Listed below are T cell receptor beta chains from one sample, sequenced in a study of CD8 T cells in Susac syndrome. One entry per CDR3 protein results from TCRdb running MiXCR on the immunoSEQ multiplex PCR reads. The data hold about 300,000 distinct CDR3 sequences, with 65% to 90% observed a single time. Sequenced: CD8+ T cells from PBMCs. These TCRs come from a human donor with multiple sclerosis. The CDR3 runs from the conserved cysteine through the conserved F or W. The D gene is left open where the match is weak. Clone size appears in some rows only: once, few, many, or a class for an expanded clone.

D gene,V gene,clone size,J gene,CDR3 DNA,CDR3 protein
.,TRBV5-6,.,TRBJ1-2,TGTGCCAGCAGCTTGGAGACAGTCAACTATGGCTACACCTTC,CASSLETVNYGYTF
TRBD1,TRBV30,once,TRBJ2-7,TGTGCCTGGGGACAGGGAGCCCCCTACGAGCAGTACTTC,CAWGQGAPYEQYF
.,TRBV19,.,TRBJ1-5,TGTGCCAGTAGTATAGTGGGGCAGATCGATCAGCCCCAGCATTTT,CASSIVGQIDQPQHF
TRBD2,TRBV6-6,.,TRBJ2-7,TGTGCCAGCAGGATGGCGGGAGGGCCTTATTGGTACGAGCAGTACTTC,CASRMAGGPYWYEQYF
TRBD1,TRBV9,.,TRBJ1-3,TGTGCCAGCAGCCCCCGACAGGGAGACTCTGGAAACACCATATATTTT,CASSPRQGDSGNTIYF
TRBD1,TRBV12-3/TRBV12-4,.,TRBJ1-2,TGTGCCAGCAGGCTGACAGGGTCGGGCTACACCTTC,CASRLTGSGYTF
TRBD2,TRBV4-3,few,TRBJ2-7,TGCGCCAGCAGCCAAGAGGGGCTAGCGGGAGACTTCAACGAGCAGTACTTC,CASSQEGLAGDFNEQYF
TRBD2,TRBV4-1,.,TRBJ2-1,TGCGCCAGCAGCCCCCTATTTTGGATTAGCGGGAGGGAAGAATTCCTTAATGAGCAGTTCTTC,CASSPLFWISGREEFLNEQFF
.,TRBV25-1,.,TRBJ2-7,TGTGCCAGCAGTGACGCCAACAACTACGAGCAGTACTTC,CASSDANNYEQYF
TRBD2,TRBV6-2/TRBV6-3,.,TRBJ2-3,TGTGCCAGCAGTTACTCGAGCGGGACTAGCGGAGCGCTATACACAGATACGCAGTATTTT,CASSYSSGTSGALYTDTQYF
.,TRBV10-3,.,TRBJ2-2,TGTGCCATCAGTCCGTCGGGACCAGAGCTGTTTTTT,CAISPSGPELFF
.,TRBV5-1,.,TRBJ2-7,TGCGCCAGCAGCGCCGGCGGACCCGAGCAGTACTTC,CASSAGGPEQYF
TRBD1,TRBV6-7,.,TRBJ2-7,TGTGCCAGCAGTTACTCGATCAGACAGGGAAGCTCCTACGAGCAGTACTTC,CASSYSIRQGSSYEQYF
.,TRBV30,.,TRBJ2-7,TGTGCCTGGACCAACCTCGTCGGAGTAAGCTACGAGCAGTACTTC,CAWTNLVGVSYEQYF
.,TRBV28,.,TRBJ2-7,TGTGCCAGCAGTTATTTCCAGGGTGGGACCAACGAGCAGTACTTC,CASSYFQGGTNEQYF
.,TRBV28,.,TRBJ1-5,TGTGCCAGCAGCCAGACTGACAGGCTCAGGGAGCCCCAGCATTTT,CASSQTDRLREPQHF
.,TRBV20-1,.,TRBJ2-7,TGCAGTGCTATGACTAGGTCCTATAACTCCTACGAGCAGTACTTC,CSAMTRSYNSYEQYF
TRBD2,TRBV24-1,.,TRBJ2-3,TGTGCCGCCAGTGATTTGGGCGGGAGGGCCTCCACAGATACGCAGTATTTT,CAASDLGGRASTDTQYF
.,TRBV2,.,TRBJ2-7,TGTGCCAGCAGCGGGTCCGTAGGACGGGGGTGGGCCTACGAGCAGTACTTC,CASSGSVGRGWAYEQYF
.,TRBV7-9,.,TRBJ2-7,TGTGCCAGCAGCACCAGTGTGTTCTACGAGCAGTACTTC,CASSTSVFYEQYF
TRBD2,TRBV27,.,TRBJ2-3,TGTGCCAGCAGTCCCCGACTAGCGGGGCACACAGATACGCAGTATTTT,CASSPRLAGHTDTQYF
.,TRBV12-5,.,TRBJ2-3,TGTGCTAGTGGCCTCTGGCGGGATACGCAGTATTTT,CASGLWRDTQYF
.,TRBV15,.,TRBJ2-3,TGTGCCACCAGCGAAAGACCCACAGATACGCAGTATTTT,CATSERPTDTQYF
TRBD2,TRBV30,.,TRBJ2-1,TGTGCCTGGAGTGTACTACTAGCGAGAAAGCAGTTCTTC,CAWSVLLARKQFF
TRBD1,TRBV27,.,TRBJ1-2,TGTGCCAGCAGCCGAAGCAGGACAGGGGGAGGTGGCTACACCTTC,CASSRSRTGGGGYTF
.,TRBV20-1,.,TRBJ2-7,TGCAGTGCTAGGAGGCCCACCACCTACGAGCAGTACTTC,CSARRPTTYEQYF
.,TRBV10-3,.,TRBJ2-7,TGTGCCATCAGTGAAGGACTGAGCCCGTACGAGCAGTACTTC,CAISEGLSPYEQYF
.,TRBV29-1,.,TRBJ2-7,TGCAGCGTTGTTGTTTACGAGCAGTACTTC,CSVVVYEQYF
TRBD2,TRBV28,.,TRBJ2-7,TGTGCCAGCAGATTTGGCGCGGGAGACGAGCAGTACTTC,CASRFGAGDEQYF
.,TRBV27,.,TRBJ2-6,TGTGCCAGCAGTTTATCGATCTTGGATTCTGGGGCCAACGTCCTGACTTTC,CASSLSILDSGANVLTF
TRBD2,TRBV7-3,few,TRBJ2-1,TGTGCCAGCAGCCAAACCGGGACTAGCGGGAGGAATGAGCAGTTCTTC,CASSQTGTSGRNEQFF
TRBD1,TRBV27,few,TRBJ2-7,TGTGCCAGCAGTTTATGGGGACAGGGTTCCTACGAGCAGTACTTC,CASSLWGQGSYEQYF
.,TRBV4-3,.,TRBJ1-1,TGCGCCAGCAGCCAAGACCAAGGCCCGAACACTGAAGCTTTCTTT,CASSQDQGPNTEAFF
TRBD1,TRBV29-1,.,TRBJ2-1,TGCAGCGCCCAAGGAGGGGACAGGGACCCCAATGAGCAGTTCTTC,CSAQGGDRDPNEQFF
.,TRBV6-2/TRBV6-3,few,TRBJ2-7,TGTGCCAGCGGCCGCGGGACGGGAGACTACGAGCAGTACTTC,CASGRGTGDYEQYF
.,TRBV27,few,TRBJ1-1,TGTGCCAGCAGTTTACAGGCTAACACTGAAGCTTTCTTT,CASSLQANTEAFF
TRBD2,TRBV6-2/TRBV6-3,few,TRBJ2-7,TGTGCCAGCAGTCTCATAGCGGGAGGGAGAAACGAGCAGTACTTC,CASSLIAGGRNEQYF
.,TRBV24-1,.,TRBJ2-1,TGTGCCACCACCGAAGGGGGAGCAGGTTCTGAGCAGTTCTTC,CATTEGGAGSEQFF
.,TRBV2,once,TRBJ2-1,TGTGCCAGCAGTGATCTAGCAGAGCAGTTCTTC,CASSDLAEQFF
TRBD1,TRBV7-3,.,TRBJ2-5,TGTGCCAGCAGCTCCACAGGGGGCGGAGAGACCCAGTACTTC,CASSSTGGGETQYF
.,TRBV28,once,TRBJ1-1,TGTGCCAGCACCGAGAGGACTGTGAACACTGAAGCTTTCTTT,CASTERTVNTEAFF
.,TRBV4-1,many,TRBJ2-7,TGCGCCAGCAGCCAAGATGCCAGGGACTACGAGCAGTACTTC,CASSQDARDYEQYF
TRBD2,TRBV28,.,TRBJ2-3,TGTGCCAGCAGTGACACACTAGCGCAGTTCACAGATACGCAGTATTTT,CASSDTLAQFTDTQYF
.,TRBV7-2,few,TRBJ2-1,TGTGCCAGCAGCTTCGCCACTCGGGGGGCGTGGGGGCAGTTCTTC,CASSFATRGAWGQFF
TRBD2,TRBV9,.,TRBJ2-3,TGTGCCAGCAGCGTTAGCGGGAAGGTGGATACGCAGTATTTT,CASSVSGKVDTQYF
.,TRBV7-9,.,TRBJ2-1,TGTGCCACCCCACCTAGGGGGGGCAGTATTATCGATGAGCAGTTCTTC,CATPPRGGSIIDEQFF
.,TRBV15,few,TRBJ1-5,TGTGCCACCAGCAGAGATCAGAGCAATCAGCCCCAGCATTTT,CATSRDQSNQPQHF
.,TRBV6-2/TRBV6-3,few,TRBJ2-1,TGTGCCAGCAGCTTGGACGGGACCTACAATGAGCAGTTCTTC,CASSLDGTYNEQFF
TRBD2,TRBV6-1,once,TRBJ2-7,TGTGCCAGCAGTGAAGTGGTAGCGGGAAACGACGAGCAGTACTTC,CASSEVVAGNDEQYF
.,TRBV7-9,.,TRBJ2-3,TGTGCCAGCAGCTTGGTCGCGGGGGATACGCAGTATTTT,CASSLVAGDTQYF
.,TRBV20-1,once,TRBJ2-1,TGCAGTGCTAGTCAGCTTACCCCCGGCTACAATGAGCAGTTCTTC,CSASQLTPGYNEQFF
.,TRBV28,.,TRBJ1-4,TGTGCCAGCAGTTTACTCCTCTTTAATGAAAAACTGTTTTTT,CASSLLLFNEKLFF
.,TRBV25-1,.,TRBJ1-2,TGTGCCAGCAGTGAAGCTGGAGGCTACACCTTC,CASSEAGGYTF
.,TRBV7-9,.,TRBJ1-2,TGTGCCAGCAGCCCCCGGAGGGGTCCGGGTAACTATGGCTACACCTTC,CASSPRRGPGNYGYTF
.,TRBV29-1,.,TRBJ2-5,TGCAGCGTTGAAGCTAGGACAGATTTTCAAGAGACCCAGTACTTC,CSVEARTDFQETQYF